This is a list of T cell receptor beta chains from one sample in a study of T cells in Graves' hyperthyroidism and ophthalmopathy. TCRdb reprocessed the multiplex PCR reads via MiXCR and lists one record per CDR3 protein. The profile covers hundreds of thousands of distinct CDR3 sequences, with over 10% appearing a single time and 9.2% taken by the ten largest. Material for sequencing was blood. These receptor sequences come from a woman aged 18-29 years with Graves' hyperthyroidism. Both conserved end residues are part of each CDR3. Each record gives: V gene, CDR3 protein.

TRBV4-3,CASSRAGGNTGELFF
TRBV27,CASSPMTETYEQYF
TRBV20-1,CSADTSGTFYEQYF
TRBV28,CASSSPDRGRRNTEAFF
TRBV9,CASSLTLSEKRYTF
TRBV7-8,CASSLWLGGEPQHF
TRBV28,CTSQRWFPGVTSESLSNQPQHF
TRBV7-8,CASSREGGNQPQHF
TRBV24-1,CATSDLGITYNEQFF
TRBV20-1,CSARDKPGQGGDSNQPQHF
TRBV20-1,CSARRRSLLNTEAFF
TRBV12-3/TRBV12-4,CASSLEPQPQHF
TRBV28,CASSEFRAFGLQPQHF
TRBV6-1,CASSEWYEQYF
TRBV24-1,CATSDDSDTQYF
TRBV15,CATSRDPGVNYGYTF
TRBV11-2,CASRPLAGGPGGQYF
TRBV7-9,CASSLPVGGGAGANVLTF
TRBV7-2,CASSRRSGSTYNEQFF
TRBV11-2,CASNRGVDSNEQFF
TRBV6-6,CASSYGPLPTDTQYF
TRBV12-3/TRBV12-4,CASRPTGDQETQYF
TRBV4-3,CASSQDLSDRPFSYEQYF
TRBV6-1,CASSPRDFRAYEQYF
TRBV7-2,CASSLDRGRDTQYF
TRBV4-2,CASAPSSYNEQFF
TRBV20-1,CSARDWARGLAEAFF
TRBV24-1,CATSDGHTDTQYF
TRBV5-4,CASTPRQGDYGYTF
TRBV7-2,CASSQARTGELFF
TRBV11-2,CASSYTTGAGNIQYF
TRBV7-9,CASSLGTGASNSPLHF
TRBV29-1,CSAIAASTDTQYF
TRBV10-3,CAISDLGGAGETQYF
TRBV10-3,CAISEGLADYNEQFF
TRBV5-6,CASSPRPIAGRDTQYF
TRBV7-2,CASSLGPGQDEKLFF
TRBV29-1,CSAGPGLAGPGTQYF
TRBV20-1,CSARIPSGKVGEQFF
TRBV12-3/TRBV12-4,CASSPQTGSGYGYTF
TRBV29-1,CSVASPQETQYF
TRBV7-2,CASSSYMSTDTQYF
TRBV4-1,CASSQGTSGAYNEQFF
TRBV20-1,CSARDPQDNTEAFF
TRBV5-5,CASSLVVTPNTEAFF
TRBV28,CASRFDLRAGGYTF
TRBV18,CASSFFASRTFQETQYF
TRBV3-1,CASRRTVDGGLAGTGELFF
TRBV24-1,CATSAIGRGGGGRTGELFF
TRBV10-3,CAANGLAGGQETQYF
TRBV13,CATKQPQNTLYGYTF